One and the same sample provided the 20 T cell receptor beta chains below, sequenced in a study of blood T cell repertoires in COVID-19. The data were produced by immunoSEQ multiplex PCR, yet TCRdb's version contains in-frame clones alone and is incomplete. The table includes just under 350,000 clones, around nine tenths detected once. The sample taken for sequencing was peripheral blood. The source is a woman aged 18-35 years who had recovered from COVID-19.

DNA of the CDR3: TGTGCCAGTAGTTCAACGACAGGGGTCCGGGAAAAACTGTTTTTT. Translated: CASSSTTGVREKLFF. V gene TRBV19 combines with J gene TRBJ1-4, with 8 positions matching TRBD1. Germline V gene sequence: CDR1 LNHDA, CDR2 SQIVND (reference sequence). This CDR3 comprises 15 residues. V shed 5 bases, J shed 8 bases, and the junction held 10 bases outside the gene matches. The full variable domain, with the rest looked up from reference TRBV19 and TRBJ1-4, is DGGITQSPKYLFRKEGQNVTLSCEQNLNHDAMYWYRQDPGQGLRLIYYSQIVNDFQKGDIAEGYSVSREKKESFPLTVTSAQKNPTAFYLCASSSTTGVREKLFFGSGTQLSVL.

The chain recombines TRBV6-2 or TRBV6-3 with TRBJ1-1; 7 nucleotides agree with TRBD1. CDR1 MNHEY and CDR2 SVGEGT come from the germline V gene. The J segment lost 5 bases and the V segment lost 0 bases, leaving 6 bases of the junction unmatched. The CDR3 is 15 amino acids. Here the CDR3 reads CASSYSHYRGTEAFF. CDR3 coding DNA: TGTGCCAGCAGTTACTCGCATTACAGGGGAACTGAAGCTTTCTTT.

In DNA, the CDR3 is TGCGCCAGCAGCGGCCAGGGCTTCCTAGGTACTGAAGCTTTCTTT. This sequence encodes CASSGQGFLGTEAFF. The chain uses TRBV5-1 and TRBJ1-1; D perhaps matches TRBD1 (5 bases). The CDR3 is made up of 15 amino acids. In germline, CDR1 is SGHRS, CDR2 YFSETQ. V was pared by 4 bases and J by 5 bases, with 18 bases between.

The chain joins TRBV7-2 to TRBJ2-3, with 7 nucleotides matching TRBD2. This CDR3 has 16 amino acids. V lost 4 bases and J lost 5; bases outside the gene matches: 12. Germline lookup yields CDR1 SGHTA and CDR2 FQGNSA. CDR3 DNA: TGTGCCAGCAGCTCCCCCCTGGCGGGAGCCTTAGATACGCAGTATTTT. Its translation is CASSSPLAGALDTQYF.

V and J are TRBV2 and TRBJ2-4; tentative D call: TRBD2 (6 bases). The germline V and J ends were trimmed by 3 bases and 3 bases, with 15 bases remaining between them. The CDR3 totals 16 residues. Germline assignment: CDR1 SNHLY and CDR2 FYNNEI. The CDR3 region is CASSDPRAGFKNIQYF. CDR3 coding DNA: TGTGCCAGCAGTGACCCGCGGGCGGGGTTCAAAAACATTCAGTACTTC.

V is TRBV25-1 and J is TRBJ2-1; D gene ambiguous. This CDR3 region has 15 residues. The V end was cut by 2 bases, the J end by 7 bases, with 15 bases between. Germline CDR1 is MGHDK and CDR2 is SYGVNS. The CDR3, as DNA: TGTGCCAGCAGTGAAACTGCTCAGGCGAAGAATGAGCAGTTCTTC. Translating it yields CASSETAQAKNEQFF.

This clone has only one observation. V gene TRBV13 combines with J gene TRBJ2-3, with 11 positions matching TRBD2. Germline V gives CDR1 PRHDT, CDR2 FYEKMQ (reference sequence). The V and J ends lost 9 bases and 3 bases, in that order; junction bases with no gene match: 5. This CDR3 is 14 amino acids long. CDR3: CASRRLAGTDTQYF. The CDR3 DNA sequence: TGTGCCAGTCGTCGACTAGCGGGAACAGATACGCAGTATTTT.

The chain joins TRBV6-2 or TRBV6-3 to TRBJ2-1, with TRBD2 identical over 12 bases. Germline V gene sequence: CDR1 MNHEY, CDR2 SVGEGT. The CDR3 extends over 16 amino acids. Trimming removed 4 bases from V and 8 bases from J; junction bases left unmatched: 9. The CDR3 sequence: CASSLTSGRNWHEQFF. The CDR3 nucleotides read TGTGCCAGCAGTTTGACTAGCGGGAGAAATTGGCATGAGCAGTTCTTC.

V is TRBV7-9 and J is TRBJ1-1; no reliable D call. CDR3 length: 13 residues. Between the trimmed V and J ends, which lost 8 bases and 1 base, there was a span of 11 bases. Germline-derived CDR1 and CDR2 are SEHNR and FQNEAQ (reference sequence). CDR3 nucleotides: TGTGCCAGCCTGGAGGCCGCGAACACTGAAGCTTTCTTT. Translation: CASLEAANTEAFF.

CDR3 loop: CASGGERWSSYEQYV. The CDR3 DNA is TGTGCCAGCGGGGGGGAGCGGTGGAGCTCCTACGAGCAGTACGTC. The chain links TRBV2 to TRBJ2-7, with TRBD2 matching 7 bases. Germline CDR1 and CDR2: SNHLY and FYNNEI. CDR3 length equals 15 residues. The trim removed 8 bases at V and 0 bases at J, leaving 10 bases unmatched.

The chain joins TRBV5-1 to TRBJ2-1; TRBD2 matches 16 bases. The CDR3 has 17 residues. V was pared by 4 bases and J by 5 bases, with 6 bases of the junction left unmatched. Germline CDR1 is SGHRS and CDR2 is YFSETQ. The CDR3 coding sequence is TGCGCCAGCAGCCCTGGGACTAGCGGGAGGGGTGACAATGAGCAGTTCTTC. Translated: CASSPGTSGRGDNEQFF. The full variable domain, in which reference TRBV5-1 and TRBJ2-1 provide the parts outside the CDR3, is KAGVTQTPRYLIKTRGQQVTLSCSPISGHRSVSWYQQTPGQGLQFLFEYFSETQRNKGNFPGRFSGRQFSNSRSEMNVSTLELGDSALYLCASSPGTSGRGDNEQFFGPGTRLTVL.

The CDR3 DNA follows: TGTGCCAGCAGCCCGGGAGACGAGCAGTACGTC. As protein: CASSPGDEQYV. The chain joins TRBV12-3 or TRBV12-4 to TRBJ2-7, with D perhaps matching TRBD2 (6 bases). Trimming shortened V by 6 bases and J by 5 bases, and 8 bases separated the two germline ends. The CDR3 sequence is 11 residues long.

In its sample, this clone was seen once. The chain combines TRBV6-2 or TRBV6-3 with TRBJ2-3; 11 bases are shared with TRBD2. The germline V gene encodes CDR1 MNHEY and CDR2 SVGEGT. There are 17 residues in the CDR3. V trimming: 0 bases; J trimming: 4 bases; junction bases outside the gene matches: 6. The CDR3 here is CASSYSQLAGDADTQYF. The DNA for the CDR3 is TGTGCCAGCAGTTACTCTCAACTAGCGGGAGATGCAGATACGCAGTATTTT.

V and J are TRBV19 and TRBJ2-5, with TRBD2 identical over 15 bases. V was pared by 1 base and J by 4 bases, with 7 bases of the junction left unmatched. Germline lookup yields CDR1 LNHDA and CDR2 SQIVND (reference sequence). This CDR3 is 18 amino acids long. CDR3 protein: CASSIGGLAGGTRETQYF. The CDR3 nucleotides read TGTGCCAGTAGTATAGGAGGACTAGCGGGAGGGACCAGAGAGACCCAGTACTTC.

The V and J genes are TRBV7-6 and TRBJ2-5, with TRBD2 matching over 14 bases. The CDR3 spans 19 residues. The germline V gene has CDR1 SGHVS and CDR2 FNYEAQ. V dropped 4 bases and J dropped 0; count of bases not matched to a gene: 10. The CDR3 sequence: CASSSQFPGLAGDQETQYF. The DNA of the CDR3 is TGTGCCAGCAGCTCCCAATTCCCGGGACTAGCGGGAGACCAAGAGACCCAGTACTTC.

A single count supports this clone. The V gene is TRBV28, the J gene TRBJ2-7; 9 bases align to TRBD2. Germline CDR1 and CDR2: MDHEN and SYDVKM. This CDR3 region has 14 residues. The junction had 6 bases not matched to a gene; V was cut back by 3 bases and J by 6 bases. DNA for the CDR3: TGTGCCAGCAGTTTCTTTGCGGGAGGGGGCGAGCAGTACGTC. Translated, it gives CASSFFAGGGEQYV.

The rearrangement links TRBV10-3 to TRBJ2-5, with a possible D match to TRBD2 (6 bases). This CDR3 has 14 amino acids. The V end lost 0 bases, the J end lost 5 bases, and 10 bases lay between the germline ends. Germline-derived CDR1 and CDR2 are ENHRY and SYGVKD. Here the CDR3 reads CAISESRTKETQYF. DNA for the CDR3: TGTGCCATCAGTGAGTCTAGGACTAAGGAGACCCAGTACTTC.

The J gene is TRBJ1-1, the V gene TRBV6-5; 7 positions match TRBD1. CDR1 and CDR2 (germline): MNHEY, SVGAGI. The CDR3 sequence is 13 residues long. With 5 bases clipped from V and 5 bases from J, the junction kept 5 bases outside the gene matches. CDR3 amino acids: CASSKTGWTEAFF. The CDR3 nucleotides are TGTGCCAGCAGTAAGACAGGGTGGACTGAAGCTTTCTTT.

The rearrangement links TRBV9 to TRBJ1-4; TRBD1 is a possible D gene (6 bases). V was pared by 4 bases and J by 6 bases, with 10 bases between. CDR1 is SGDLS, CDR2 YYNGEE, per germline. The CDR3 contains 13 residues. The chain's CDR3 is CASSSQGDEKLFF. Here the CDR3 DNA reads TGTGCCAGCAGCTCACAGGGCGATGAAAAACTGTTTTTT.

This chain joins TRBV21-1 and TRBJ2-7; the listed D gene, TRBD2, was not tested against the DNA. TRBV21-1 is annotated as a pseudogene. This CDR3 region has 16 residues. The CDR3 DNA reads as TGTGCCAGCAGCAAGGAATTACGGGATCACCACTACGAGCAGTACGTC. Translated, it gives CASSKELRDHHYEQYV.